Listed here is a single TCR beta chain. What it binds is not known. This entry belongs to a study of CD8+ T cells in alopecia areata. In each case, RNA was isolated and then reverse transcribed into cDNA as the sequencing template. The protocol was immunoSEQ multiplex PCR, while the TCRdb copy is restricted to in-frame clones and leaves out a portion. The sample contains 140,000 to 150,000 clones, roughly 60% of which appear only once. Overall study findings and caveats: Normal scalp had lower clonality than lesional scalp, with alopecia totalis/universalis lesions showing this most strongly.

Source material: CD8+ T cells sorted from blood. The source is a human donor in good health.

The CDR3 nucleotides read TGTGCCAGCAGTTTGGGGACATGGAACACTGAAGCTTTCTTT. It translates to CASSLGTWNTEAFF. The V gene is TRBV27, the J gene TRBJ1-1; D might be TRBD1 (6 bases). The CDR3 extends over 14 amino acids. V lost 3 bases and J 1 base, leaving 9 bases between the germline ends. Per germline, CDR1 MNHEY and CDR2 SMNVEV (reference sequence).